The rows below give T cell receptor beta chains drawn from one sample of a study of cytomegalovirus exposure and HLA in healthy donors. Sequencing used immunoSEQ multiplex PCR; TCRdb keeps in-frame clones, though not all of them. Here the sample spans more than 60,000 clones, roughly three quarters being singletons. The sample taken for sequencing was PBMCs. The receptors originated from a woman aged 25 to 39 in good health and CMV-seronegative. The CDR3 runs from the conserved cysteine through the conserved F or W. The order of the fields is J gene, CDR3 length, V gene, CDR3 protein.

>TRBJ1-1|14|TRBV19
CASKADPRDTEAFF
>TRBJ2-2|15|TRBV28
CASSPRDSYTGELFF
>TRBJ1-2|13|TRBV11-2
CASSSQGADGYTF
>.|12|TRBV6-5
CASTGDSYEQYF
>TRBJ1-1|14|TRBV7-8
CASSLVRGLTEAFF
>TRBJ2-3|15|TRBV18
CASSPGGAGTDTQYF
>TRBJ2-4|17|TRBV11-3
CASSLDRGYRAKNIQYF
>.|14|TRBV18
CASSSRDRTYEQYF
>TRBJ2-7|15|TRBV19
CASSIYSGQFYEQYF
>TRBJ2-1|13|TRBV10-3
CAIRQGAGNEQFF
>TRBJ2-3|15|TRBV29-1
CSATSPAGDTDTQYF
>TRBJ1-5|13|TRBV2
CASRANRDQPQHF
>TRBJ1-2|15|TRBV14
CASSTTQGLNYGYTF
>TRBJ2-7|12|TRBV2
CASRDTSYEQYF
>TRBJ1-2|13|TRBV4-1
CASSQTSQYGYTF
>TRBJ1-2|14|TRBV4-3
CASSQMYSTYGYTF
>TRBJ1-2|16|TRBV5-5
CASSPSRDSRNYGYTF
>TRBJ2-2|13|TRBV25-1
CASSIHNTGELFF
>TRBJ2-7|17|TRBV21-1
CASSKGGQDRKPYEQYF
>TRBJ2-5|13|TRBV5-1
CASSLPPQETQYF
>TRBJ2-5|15|TRBV15
CATSRDVAGRETQYF
>TRBJ2-2|15|TRBV2
CASSRDRANTGELFF
>TRBJ2-1|16|TRBV11-1
CASSDRGQGVYNEQFF
>TRBJ1-6|14|TRBV9
CASSVKGGNSPLHF
>TRBJ2-1|15|TRBV6-5
CASSRLEKGASEQFF
>TRBJ2-3|15|TRBV5-1
CASSLGTLNTDTQYF
>TRBJ2-1|14|TRBV6-1
CAGGTGTWPNEQFF
>TRBJ1-1|15|TRBV7-2
CASSLENRGRTEAFF
>TRBJ1-1|13|TRBV7-2
CASSSDRGTEAFF
>TRBJ1-2|14|TRBV19
CASSIRQDNYGYTF
>TRBJ2-2|15|TRBV6-5
CASSYRLADTGELFF
>TRBJ1-1|13|TRBV18
CASSPRRGEKAFF
>TRBJ2-7|15|TRBV4-3
CASSQDGTGTYEQYF
>TRBJ2-1|11|TRBV6-6
CASTPGDEQFF
>TRBJ1-1|14|TRBV30
CAWSEPGREFEAFF
>TRBJ2-7|16|TRBV7-2
CASSLSGGAMIHEQYF
>TRBJ1-3|16|TRBV27
CASSLSRPPSGNTIYF
>TRBJ2-5|11|TRBV7-2
CASSSQETQYF
>TRBJ2-3|15|TRBV5-6
CASSGDSGGADTQYF
>TRBJ1-5|14|TRBV27
CASSLGGLYQPQHF